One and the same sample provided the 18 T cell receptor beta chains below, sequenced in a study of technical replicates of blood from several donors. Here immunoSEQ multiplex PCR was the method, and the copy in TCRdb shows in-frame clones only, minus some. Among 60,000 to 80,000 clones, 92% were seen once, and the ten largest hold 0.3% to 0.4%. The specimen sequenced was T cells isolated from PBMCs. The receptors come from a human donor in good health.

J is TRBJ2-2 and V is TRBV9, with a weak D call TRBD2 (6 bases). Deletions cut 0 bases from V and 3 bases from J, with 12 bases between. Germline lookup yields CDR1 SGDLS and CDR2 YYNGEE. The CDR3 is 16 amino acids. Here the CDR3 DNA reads TGTGCCAGCAGCGTAGAGGGTAGCGGTTACACCGGGGAGCTGTTTTTT. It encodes CASSVEGSGYTGELFF.

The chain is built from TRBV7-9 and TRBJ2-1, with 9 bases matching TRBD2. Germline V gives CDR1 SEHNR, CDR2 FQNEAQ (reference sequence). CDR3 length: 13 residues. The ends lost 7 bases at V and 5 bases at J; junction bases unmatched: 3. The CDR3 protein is CASIASGNNEQFF. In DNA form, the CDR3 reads TGTGCCAGCATTGCTAGCGGGAACAATGAGCAGTTCTTC.

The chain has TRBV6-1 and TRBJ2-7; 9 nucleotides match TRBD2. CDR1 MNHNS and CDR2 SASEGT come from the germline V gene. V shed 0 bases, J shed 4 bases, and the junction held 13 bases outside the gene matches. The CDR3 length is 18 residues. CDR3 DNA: TGTGCCAGCAGTGAAGCAATGCTGGGGCGGGAGGGCCAATACGAGCAGTACTTC. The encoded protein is CASSEAMLGREGQYEQYF.

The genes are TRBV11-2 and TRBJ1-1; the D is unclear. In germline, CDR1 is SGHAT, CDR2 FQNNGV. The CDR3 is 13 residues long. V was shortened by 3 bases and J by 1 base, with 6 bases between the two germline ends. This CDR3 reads CASSLGGNTEAFF. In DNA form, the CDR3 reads TGTGCCAGCAGCTTGGGAGGGAACACTGAAGCTTTCTTT.

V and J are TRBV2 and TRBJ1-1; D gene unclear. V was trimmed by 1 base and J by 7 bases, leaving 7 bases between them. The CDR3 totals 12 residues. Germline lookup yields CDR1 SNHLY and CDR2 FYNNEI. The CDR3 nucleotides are TGTGCCAGCAGTGAAGGCAGGAATGAAGCTTTCTTT. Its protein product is CASSEGRNEAFF.

CDR3 sequence (DNA): TGTGCCAGTATTCCCCGGGACAGGGGTAGCAATCAGCCCCAGCATTTT. Amino acids: CASIPRDRGSNQPQHF. V is TRBV19 and J is TRBJ1-5; 10 nucleotides align to TRBD1. The V gene's germline CDR1 is LNHDA and CDR2 SQIVND (reference sequence). Trimming cost V 7 bases and J 0 bases; bases outside gene matches: 6. The CDR3 totals 16 residues.

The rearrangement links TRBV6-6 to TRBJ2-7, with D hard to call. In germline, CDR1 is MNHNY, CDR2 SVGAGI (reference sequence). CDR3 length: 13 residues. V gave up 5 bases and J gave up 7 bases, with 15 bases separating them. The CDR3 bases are TGTGCCAGCAGTCCCGACCCCAGGCTAGAGCAGTACTTC. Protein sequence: CASSPDPRLEQYF.

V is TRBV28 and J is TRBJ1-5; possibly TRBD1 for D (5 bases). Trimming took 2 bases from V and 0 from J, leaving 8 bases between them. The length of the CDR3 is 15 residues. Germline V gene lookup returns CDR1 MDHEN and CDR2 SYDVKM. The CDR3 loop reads CASSLRGNSNQPQHF. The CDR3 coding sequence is TGTGCCAGCAGTTTAAGGGGAAATAGCAATCAGCCCCAGCATTTT.

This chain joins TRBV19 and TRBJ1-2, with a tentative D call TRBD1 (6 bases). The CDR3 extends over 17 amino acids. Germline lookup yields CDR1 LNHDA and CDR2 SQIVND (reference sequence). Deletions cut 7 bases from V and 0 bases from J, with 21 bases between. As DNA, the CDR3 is TGTGCCAGTATTGGACAGAGACGAGATAGTACTAACTATGGCTACACCTTC. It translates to CASIGQRRDSTNYGYTF.

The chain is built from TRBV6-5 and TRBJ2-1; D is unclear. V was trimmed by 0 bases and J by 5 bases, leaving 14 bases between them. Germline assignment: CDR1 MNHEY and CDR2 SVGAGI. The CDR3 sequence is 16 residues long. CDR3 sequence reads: CASSYSTGEVNNEQFF. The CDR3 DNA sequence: TGTGCCAGCAGTTACTCGACGGGTGAGGTAAACAATGAGCAGTTCTTC.

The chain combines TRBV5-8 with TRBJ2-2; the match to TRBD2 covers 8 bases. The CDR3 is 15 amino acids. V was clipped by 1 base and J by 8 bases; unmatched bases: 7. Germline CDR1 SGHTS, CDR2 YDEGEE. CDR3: CASSLLTSGVGELFF. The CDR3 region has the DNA TGTGCCAGCAGCTTGCTCACTAGCGGAGTTGGGGAGCTGTTTTTT.

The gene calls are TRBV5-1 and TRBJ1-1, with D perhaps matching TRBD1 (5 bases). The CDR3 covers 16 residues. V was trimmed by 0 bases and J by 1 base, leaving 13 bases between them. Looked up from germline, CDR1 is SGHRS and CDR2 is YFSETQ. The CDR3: CASSLAVRQPNTEAFF. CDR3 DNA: TGCGCCAGCAGCTTGGCCGTAAGACAGCCGAACACTGAAGCTTTCTTT.

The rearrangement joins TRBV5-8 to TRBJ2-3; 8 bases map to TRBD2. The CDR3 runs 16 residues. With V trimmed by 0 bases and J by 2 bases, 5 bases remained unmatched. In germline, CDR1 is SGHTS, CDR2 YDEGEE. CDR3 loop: CASSLGVAGHTDTQYF. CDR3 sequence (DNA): TGTGCCAGCAGCTTGGGTGTAGCGGGACACACAGATACGCAGTATTTT.

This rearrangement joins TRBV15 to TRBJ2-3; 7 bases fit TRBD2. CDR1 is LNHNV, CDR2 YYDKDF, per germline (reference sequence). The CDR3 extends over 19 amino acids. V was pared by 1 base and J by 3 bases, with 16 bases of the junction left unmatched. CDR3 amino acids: CATSRGPDYLSSGTDTQYF. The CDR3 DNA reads TGTGCCACCAGCAGAGGTCCGGACTACCTAAGTAGCGGGACAGATACGCAGTATTTT. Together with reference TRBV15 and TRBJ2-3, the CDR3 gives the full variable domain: DAMVIQNPRYQVTQFGKPVTLSCSQTLNHNVMYWYQQKSSQAPKLLFHYYDKDFNNEADTPDNFQSRRPNTSFCFLDIRSPGLGDTAMYLCATSRGPDYLSSGTDTQYFGPGTRLTVL.

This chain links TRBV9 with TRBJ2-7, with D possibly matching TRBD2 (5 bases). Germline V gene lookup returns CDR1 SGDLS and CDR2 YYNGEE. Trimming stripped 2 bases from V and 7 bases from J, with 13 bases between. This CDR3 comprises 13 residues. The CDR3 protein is CASSVGGGWEQYF. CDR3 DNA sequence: TGTGCCAGCAGCGTTGGAGGAGGCTGGGAGCAGTACTTC.

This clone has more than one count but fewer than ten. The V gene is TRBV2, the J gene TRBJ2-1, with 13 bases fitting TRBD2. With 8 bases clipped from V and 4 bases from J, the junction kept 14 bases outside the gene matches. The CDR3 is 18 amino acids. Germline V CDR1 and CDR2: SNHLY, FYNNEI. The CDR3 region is CASGWDGRTSGGYNEQFF. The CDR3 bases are TGTGCCAGCGGATGGGACGGACGGACTAGCGGGGGTTACAATGAGCAGTTCTTC.

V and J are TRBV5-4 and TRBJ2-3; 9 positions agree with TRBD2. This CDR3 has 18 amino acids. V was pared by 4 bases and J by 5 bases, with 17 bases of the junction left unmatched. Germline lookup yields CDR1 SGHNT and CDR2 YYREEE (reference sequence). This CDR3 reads CASSRAIAGGQGRDTQYF. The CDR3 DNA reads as TGTGCCAGCAGCCGGGCCATTGCGGGAGGGCAGGGAAGAGATACGCAGTATTTT.

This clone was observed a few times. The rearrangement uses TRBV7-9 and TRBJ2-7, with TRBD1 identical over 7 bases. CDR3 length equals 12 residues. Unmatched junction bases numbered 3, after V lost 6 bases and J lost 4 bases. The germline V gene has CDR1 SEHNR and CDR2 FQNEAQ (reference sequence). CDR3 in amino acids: CASSRTGYEQYF. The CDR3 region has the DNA TGTGCCAGCAGTCGGACAGGATACGAGCAGTACTTC.